A selection of T cell receptor beta chains follows, all from one sample in a study of cytomegalovirus exposure and HLA in healthy donors. Here immunoSEQ multiplex PCR was the method, and the copy in TCRdb shows in-frame clones only, minus some. Here the sample spans 85,000 to 130,000 clones, roughly 82% being singletons. Sequenced: PBMCs. These receptors all stem from a woman in her forties or fifties in good health and CMV-seropositive. CDR3s include the opening cysteine and the closing phenylalanine or tryptophan. A D gene is named only where the DNA matches it firmly. The size field is filled for only some rows; it gives once, few, many or a size class.

cdr3_length | j_call | d_call | v_call | clone_size | cdr3_nt | cdr3_aa
14 | TRBJ1-1 | - | TRBV7-2 | - | TGTGCCAGCAGCTTAGGGGCAGGGGTCACTGAAGCTTTCTTT | CASSLGAGVTEAFF
15 | TRBJ2-2 | - | TRBV7-9 | - | TGTGCCAGCAGCCACTGGGGCGGGGCGCCTGGGGAGCTGTTTTTT | CASSHWGGAPGELFF
14 | TRBJ1-1 | - | TRBV7-9 | - | TGTGCCAGCAGCCCACACGGGGATATCACTGAAGCTTTCTTT | CASSPHGDITEAFF
14 | TRBJ1-1 | TRBD1 | TRBV6-1 | once | TGTGCCAGCAGTGTGGGGACAGTAAACACTGAAGCTTTCTTT | CASSVGTVNTEAFF
16 | TRBJ2-3 | TRBD1 | TRBV5-1 | once | TGCGCCAGCAGCGGGGGTGGACAGGGCTACACAGATACGCAGTATTTT | CASSGGGQGYTDTQYF
13 | TRBJ2-5 | - | TRBV5-1 | - | TGCGCCAGCAGCCCCGGACAATTAGAGACCCAGTACTTC | CASSPGQLETQYF
15 | TRBJ2-7 | TRBD1 | TRBV9 | - | TGTGCCAGCAGCGTAGAAGTGACAGGGTCCTACGAGCAGTACTTC | CASSVEVTGSYEQYF
15 | TRBJ2-1 | TRBD2 | TRBV6-1 | - | TGTGCCAGCAGGAAGAGCGGGGGACCCTACAATGAGCAGTTCTTC | CASRKSGGPYNEQFF
17 | TRBJ1-2 | - | TRBV28 | - | TGTGCCAGCACCCCTTGGGGGGGAGGAGATGGTATGGATGGCTACACCTTC | CASTPWGGGDGMDGYTF
16 | TRBJ2-5 | TRBD2 | TRBV2 | - | TGTGCCAGCACCTTAGGACTAGCGGGGTTCCAAGAGACCCAGTACTTC | CASTLGLAGFQETQYF
13 | TRBJ1-2 | TRBD1 | TRBV6-5 | medium-sized | TGTGCCAGCCGTAGGCGGCAGGGGGCGGGCTACACCTTC | CASRRRQGAGYTF
15 | TRBJ2-2 | - | TRBV5-6 | - | TGTGCCAGCAGCTTTAGGGGGGGAAACACCGGGGAGCTGTTTTTT | CASSFRGGNTGELFF
17 | TRBJ1-1 | TRBD1 | TRBV4-3 | few | TGCGCCAGCAGCCAAGTTGACCCGACAGGGATGAACACTGAAGCTTTCTTT | CASSQVDPTGMNTEAFF
13 | TRBJ2-1 | - | TRBV6-5 | - | TGTGCCAGCAGTTGGGTGAGGACAACTGAGCAGTTCTTC | CASSWVRTTEQFF
15 | TRBJ2-3 | - | TRBV7-9 | few | TGTGCCAGCAGTTCAACGGGGGTCTGGGGAGATACGCAGTATTTT | CASSSTGVWGDTQYF
13 | TRBJ1-1 | TRBD1 | TRBV5-6 | - | TGTGCCAGCAGCTCCTTGACAGGGACTGAAGCTTTCTTT | CASSSLTGTEAFF
15 | TRBJ1-3 | - | TRBV7-3 | - | TGTGCCAGCAGCCTAACGTCGTCCTCTGGAAACACCATATATTTT | CASSLTSSSGNTIYF
14 | TRBJ2-5 | TRBD1 | TRBV27 | - | TGTGCCAGCAGTTACTGGGACAGCCAAGAGACCCAGTACTTC | CASSYWDSQETQYF
15 | TRBJ2-7 | - | TRBV9 | - | TGTGCCAGCAGCGAGGGGCTGGACGAGTCCTACGAGCAGTACTTC | CASSEGLDESYEQYF
14 | TRBJ2-5 | TRBD2 | TRBV7-9 | few | TGTGCCAGCAGCTTTGAACGGGGGGGGGAGACCCAGTACTTC | CASSFERGGETQYF
11 | TRBJ1-5 | - | TRBV2 | - | TGTGCCAGCGGGAGTCCAGCGCCCCAGCATTTT | CASGSPAPQHF
14 | TRBJ2-7 | - | TRBV2 | once | TGTGCCAGCAGTGTTTCACAGGTGTCCTACGAGCAGTACTTC | CASSVSQVSYEQYF
14 | TRBJ1-1 | - | TRBV7-3 | - | TGTGCCAGCAGCTTAATGCGGCTGAACACTGAAGCTTTCTTT | CASSLMRLNTEAFF
15 | TRBJ1-2 | - | TRBV28 | - | TGTGCCAGCAGGACAGGCGGGGGGAATAACTATGGCTACACCTTC | CASRTGGGNNYGYTF
13 | TRBJ1-1 | - | TRBV5-1 | few | TGCGCCAGCAGCTTCGACACGAACACTGAAGCTTTCTTT | CASSFDTNTEAFF
15 | TRBJ1-1 | - | TRBV5-4 | - | TGTGCCAGCAGCCCTTACCAAATGGGGGGCACTGAAGCTTTCTTT | CASSPYQMGGTEAFF
14 | TRBJ1-2 | - | TRBV6-5 | - | TGTGCCAGCACCCCTATGGTGAGGGAATATGGCTACACCTTC | CASTPMVREYGYTF